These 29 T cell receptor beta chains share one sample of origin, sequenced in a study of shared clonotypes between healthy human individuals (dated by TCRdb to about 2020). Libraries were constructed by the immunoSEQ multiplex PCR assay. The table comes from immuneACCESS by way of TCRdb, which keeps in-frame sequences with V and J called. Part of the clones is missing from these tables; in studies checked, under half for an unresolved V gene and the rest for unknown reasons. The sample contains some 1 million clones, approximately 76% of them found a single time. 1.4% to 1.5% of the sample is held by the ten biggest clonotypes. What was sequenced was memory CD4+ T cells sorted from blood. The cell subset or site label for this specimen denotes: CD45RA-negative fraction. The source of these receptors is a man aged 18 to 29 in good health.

The CDR3 nucleotides are TGTGCCAGCAGCCAAGATATCGGTGGGGGAGGTAACTATGGCTACACCTTC. It translates to CASSQDIGGGGNYGYTF. The gene calls are TRBV4-2 and TRBJ1-2, with D maybe TRBD1 (5 bases). The V end lost 0 bases, the J end lost 1 base, and 15 bases lay between the germline ends. Germline assignment: CDR1 LGHNA and CDR2 YNFKEQ. The CDR3 is 17 amino acids.

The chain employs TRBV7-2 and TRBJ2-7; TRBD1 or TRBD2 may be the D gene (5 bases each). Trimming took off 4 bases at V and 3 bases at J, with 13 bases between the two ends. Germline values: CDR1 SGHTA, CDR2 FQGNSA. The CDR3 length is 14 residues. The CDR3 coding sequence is TGTGCCAGCAGCTCCGGGACGACCATCTACGAGCAGTACTTC. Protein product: CASSSGTTIYEQYF.

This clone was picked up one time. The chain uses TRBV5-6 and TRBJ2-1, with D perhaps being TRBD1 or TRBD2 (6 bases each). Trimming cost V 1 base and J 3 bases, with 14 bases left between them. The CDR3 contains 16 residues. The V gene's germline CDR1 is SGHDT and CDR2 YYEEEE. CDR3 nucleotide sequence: TGTGCCAGCAGCTTGCGTTGGGGGGCGGTCTACAATGAGCAGTTCTTC. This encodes CASSLRWGAVYNEQFF.

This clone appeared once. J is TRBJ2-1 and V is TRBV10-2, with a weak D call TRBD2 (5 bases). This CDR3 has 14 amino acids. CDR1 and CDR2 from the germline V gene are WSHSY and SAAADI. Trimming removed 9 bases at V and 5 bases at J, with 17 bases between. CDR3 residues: CASRTEGLHNEQFF. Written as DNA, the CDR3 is TGCGCCAGTCGAACAGAAGGACTGCACAATGAGCAGTTCTTC.

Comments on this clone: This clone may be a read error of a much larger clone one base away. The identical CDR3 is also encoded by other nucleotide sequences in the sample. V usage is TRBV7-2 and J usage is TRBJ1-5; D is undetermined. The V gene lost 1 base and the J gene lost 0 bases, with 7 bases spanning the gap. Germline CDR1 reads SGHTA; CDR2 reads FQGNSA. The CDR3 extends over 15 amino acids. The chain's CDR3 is CASSLDGSSNQPQHF. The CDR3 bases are TGTGCCAGCAGCTTAGACGGCAGTAGCAATCAGCCCCAGCATTTT.

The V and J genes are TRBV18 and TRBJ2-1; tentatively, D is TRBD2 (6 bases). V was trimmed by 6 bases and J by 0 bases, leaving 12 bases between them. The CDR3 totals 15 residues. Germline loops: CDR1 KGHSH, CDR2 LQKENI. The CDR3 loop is CASSPGGSSYNEQFF. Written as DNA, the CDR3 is TGTGCCAGCTCGCCCGGGGGTAGCTCCTACAATGAGCAGTTCTTC.

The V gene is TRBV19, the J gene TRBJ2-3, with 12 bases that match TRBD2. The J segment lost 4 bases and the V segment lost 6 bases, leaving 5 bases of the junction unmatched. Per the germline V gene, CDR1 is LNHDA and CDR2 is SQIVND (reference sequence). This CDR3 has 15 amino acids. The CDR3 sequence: CASRTSGSPADTQYF. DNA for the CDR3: TGTGCCAGTAGGACTAGCGGGAGTCCTGCAGATACGCAGTATTTT.

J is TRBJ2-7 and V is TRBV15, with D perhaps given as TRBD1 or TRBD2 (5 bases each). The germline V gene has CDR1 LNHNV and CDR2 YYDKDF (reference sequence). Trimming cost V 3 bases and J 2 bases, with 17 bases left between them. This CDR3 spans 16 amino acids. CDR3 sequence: CATSRDAGTAAYEQYF. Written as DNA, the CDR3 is TGTGCCACCAGCAGGGATGCCGGGACGGCCGCCTACGAGCAGTACTTC.

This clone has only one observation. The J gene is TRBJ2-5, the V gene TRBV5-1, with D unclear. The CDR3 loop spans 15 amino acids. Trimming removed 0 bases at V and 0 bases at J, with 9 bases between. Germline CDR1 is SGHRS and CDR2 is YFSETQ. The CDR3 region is CASSLAGDYQETQYF. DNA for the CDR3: TGCGCCAGCAGCTTGGCTGGGGATTACCAAGAGACCCAGTACTTC.

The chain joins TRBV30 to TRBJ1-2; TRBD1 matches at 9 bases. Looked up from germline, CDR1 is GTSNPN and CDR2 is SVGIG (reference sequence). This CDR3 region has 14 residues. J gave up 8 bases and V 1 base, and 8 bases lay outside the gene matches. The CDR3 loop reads CAWSAQTGGPGYTF. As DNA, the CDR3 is TGTGCCTGGAGTGCCCAAACAGGGGGCCCAGGCTACACCTTC. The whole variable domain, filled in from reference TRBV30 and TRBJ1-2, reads SQTIHQWPATLVQPVGSPLSLECTVEGTSNPNLYWYRQAAGRGLQLLFYSVGIGQISSEVPQNLSASRPQDRQFILSSKKLLLSDSGFYLCAWSAQTGGPGYTFGSGTRLTVV.

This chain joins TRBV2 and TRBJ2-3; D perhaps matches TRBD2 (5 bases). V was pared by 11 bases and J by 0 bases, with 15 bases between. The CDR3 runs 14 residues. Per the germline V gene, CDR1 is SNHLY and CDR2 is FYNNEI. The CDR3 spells CASRGHTSTDTQYF. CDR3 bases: TGTGCCTCCCGAGGGCACACTAGCACAGATACGCAGTATTTT. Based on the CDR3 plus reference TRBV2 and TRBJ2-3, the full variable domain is EPEVTQTPSHQVTQMGQEVILRCVPISNHLYFYWYRQILGQKVEFLVSFYNNEISEKSEIFDDQFSVERPDGSNFTLKIRSTKLEDSAMYFCASRGHTSTDTQYFGPGTRLTVL.

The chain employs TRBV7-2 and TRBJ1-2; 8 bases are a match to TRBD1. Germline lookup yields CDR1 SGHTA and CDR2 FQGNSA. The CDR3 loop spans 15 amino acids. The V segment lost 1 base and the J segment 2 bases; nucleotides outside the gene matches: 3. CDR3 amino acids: CASSLDTGGNYGYTF. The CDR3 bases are TGTGCCAGCAGCTTAGATACAGGGGGGAACTATGGCTACACCTTC.

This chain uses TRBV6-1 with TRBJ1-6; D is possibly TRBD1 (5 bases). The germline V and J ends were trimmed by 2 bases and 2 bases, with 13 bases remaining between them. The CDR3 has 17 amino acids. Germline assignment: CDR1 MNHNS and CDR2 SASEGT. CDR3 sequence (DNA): TGTGCCAGCAGTGAATCCCAGGGTGGCACCTATAATTCACCCCTCCACTTT. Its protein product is CASSESQGGTYNSPLHF.

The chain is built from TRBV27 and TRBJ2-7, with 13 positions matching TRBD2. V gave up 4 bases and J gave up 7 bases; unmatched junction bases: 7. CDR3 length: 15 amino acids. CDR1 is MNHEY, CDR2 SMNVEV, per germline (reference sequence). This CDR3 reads CASSYGLAGAREQYF. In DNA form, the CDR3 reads TGTGCCAGCAGTTACGGACTAGCGGGAGCGCGAGAGCAGTACTTC.

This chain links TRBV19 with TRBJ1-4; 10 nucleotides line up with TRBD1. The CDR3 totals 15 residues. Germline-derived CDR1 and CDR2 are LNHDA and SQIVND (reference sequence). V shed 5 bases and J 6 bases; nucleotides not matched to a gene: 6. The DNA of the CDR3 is TGTGCCAGTAGTCTGCGACAGGGGGCGCATGAAAAACTGTTTTTT. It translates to CASSLRQGAHEKLFF.

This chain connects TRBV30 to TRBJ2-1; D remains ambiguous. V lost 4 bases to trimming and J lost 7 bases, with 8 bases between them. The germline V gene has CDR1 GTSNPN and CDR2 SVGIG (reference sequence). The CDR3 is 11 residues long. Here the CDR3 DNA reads TGTGCCTGGAAACGAGCGAATGAGCAGTTCTTC. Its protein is CAWKRANEQFF.

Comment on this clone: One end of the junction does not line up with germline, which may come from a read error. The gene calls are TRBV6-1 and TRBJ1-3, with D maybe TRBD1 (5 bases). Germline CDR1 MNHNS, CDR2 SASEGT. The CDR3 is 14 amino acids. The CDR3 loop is CAGRTSLPGSTIYF. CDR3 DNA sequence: TGTGCCGGACGGACATCCCTCCCTGGAAGCACCATATATTTT.

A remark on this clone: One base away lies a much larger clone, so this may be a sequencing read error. CDR3 amino acids: CASRKNTEAFF. In nucleotides, the CDR3 is TGTGCCAGCAGGAAGAACACTGAAGCTTTCTTT. This sequence joins TRBV25-1 and TRBJ1-1, with D uncertain. Trimming took off 6 bases at V and 1 base at J, with 3 bases between the two ends. Germline V gene lookup returns CDR1 MGHDK and CDR2 SYGVNS. This CDR3 has 11 residues.

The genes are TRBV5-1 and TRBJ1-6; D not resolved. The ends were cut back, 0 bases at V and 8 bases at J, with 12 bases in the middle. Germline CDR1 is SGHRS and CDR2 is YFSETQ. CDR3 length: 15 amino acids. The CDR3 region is CASSLAGLTYSPLHF. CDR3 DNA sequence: TGCGCCAGCAGCTTGGCCGGCCTAACATATTCACCCCTCCACTTT.

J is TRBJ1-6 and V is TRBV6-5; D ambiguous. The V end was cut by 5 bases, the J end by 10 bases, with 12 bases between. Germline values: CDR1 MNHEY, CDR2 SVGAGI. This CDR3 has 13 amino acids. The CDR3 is CASSLTRESPLHF. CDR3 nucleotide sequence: TGTGCCAGCAGTCTAACTCGGGAGTCACCCCTCCACTTT.

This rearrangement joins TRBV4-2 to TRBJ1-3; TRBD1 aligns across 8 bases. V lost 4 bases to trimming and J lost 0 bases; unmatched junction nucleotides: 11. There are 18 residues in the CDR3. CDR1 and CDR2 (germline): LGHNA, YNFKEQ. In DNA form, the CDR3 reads TGTGCCAGCAGCCGAGGAGGACAGGGAGGCCGCTCTGGAAACACCATATATTTT. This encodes CASSRGGQGGRSGNTIYF.

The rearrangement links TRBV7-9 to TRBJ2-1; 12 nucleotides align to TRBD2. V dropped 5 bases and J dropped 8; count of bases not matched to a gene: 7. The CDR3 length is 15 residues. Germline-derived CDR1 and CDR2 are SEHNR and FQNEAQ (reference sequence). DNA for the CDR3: TGTGCCAGCAGCCCCTGGACTAGCGGGAAGGATGAGCAGTTCTTC. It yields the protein CASSPWTSGKDEQFF.

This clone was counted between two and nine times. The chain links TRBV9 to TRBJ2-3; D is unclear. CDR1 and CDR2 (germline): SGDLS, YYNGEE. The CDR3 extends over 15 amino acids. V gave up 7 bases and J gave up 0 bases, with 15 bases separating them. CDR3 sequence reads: CASSFVVGSTDTQYF. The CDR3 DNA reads TGTGCCAGCTCCTTTGTGGTAGGGAGCACAGATACGCAGTATTTT.

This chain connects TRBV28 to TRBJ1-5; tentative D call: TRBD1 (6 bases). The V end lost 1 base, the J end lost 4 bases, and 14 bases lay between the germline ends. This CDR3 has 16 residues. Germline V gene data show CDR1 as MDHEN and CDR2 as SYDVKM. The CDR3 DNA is TGTGCCAGCAGTTTATCCCCCAGGGGCGGAAATCAGCCCCAGCATTTT. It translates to CASSLSPRGGNQPQHF. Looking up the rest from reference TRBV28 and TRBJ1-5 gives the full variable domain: DVKVTQSSRYLVKRTGEKVFLECVQDMDHENMFWYRQDPGLGLRLIYFSYDVKMKEKGDIPEGYSVSREKKERFSLILESASTNQTSMYLCASSLSPRGGNQPQHFGDGTRLSIL.

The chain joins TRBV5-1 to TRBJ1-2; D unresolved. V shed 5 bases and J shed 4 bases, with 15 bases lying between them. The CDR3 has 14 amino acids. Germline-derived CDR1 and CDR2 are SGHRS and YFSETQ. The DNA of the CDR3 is TGCGCCAGCAGACTCGACGAATCGGGCTATGGCTACACCTTC. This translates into CASRLDESGYGYTF.

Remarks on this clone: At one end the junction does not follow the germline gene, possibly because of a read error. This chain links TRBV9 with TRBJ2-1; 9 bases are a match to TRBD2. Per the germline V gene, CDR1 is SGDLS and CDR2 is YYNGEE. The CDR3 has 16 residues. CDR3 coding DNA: TGTGCCAGCACCGTATTGTCGTCGGGACTAGCCTCCGAGCAGTTCTTC. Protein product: CASTVLSSGLASEQFF.

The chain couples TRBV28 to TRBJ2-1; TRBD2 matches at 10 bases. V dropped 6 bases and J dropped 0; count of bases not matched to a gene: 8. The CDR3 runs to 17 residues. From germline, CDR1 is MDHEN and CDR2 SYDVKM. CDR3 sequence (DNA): TGTGCCAGCAGGGAAGCGGGAGGGCCAAGCTCCTACAATGAGCAGTTCTTC. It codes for CASREAGGPSSYNEQFF.

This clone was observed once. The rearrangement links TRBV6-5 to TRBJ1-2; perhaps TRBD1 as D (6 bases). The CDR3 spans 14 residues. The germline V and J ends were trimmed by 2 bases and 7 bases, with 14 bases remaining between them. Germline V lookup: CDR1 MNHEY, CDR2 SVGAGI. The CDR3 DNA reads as TGTGCCAGCAGTTACGCGAAGCCGGGGGCTGGCTACACCTTC. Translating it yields CASSYAKPGAGYTF.

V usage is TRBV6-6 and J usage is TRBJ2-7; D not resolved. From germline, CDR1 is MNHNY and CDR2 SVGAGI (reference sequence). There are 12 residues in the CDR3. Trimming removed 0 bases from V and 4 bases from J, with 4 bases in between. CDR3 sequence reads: CASSYSRYEQYF. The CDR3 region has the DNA TGTGCCAGCAGTTACTCGCGATACGAGCAGTACTTC.